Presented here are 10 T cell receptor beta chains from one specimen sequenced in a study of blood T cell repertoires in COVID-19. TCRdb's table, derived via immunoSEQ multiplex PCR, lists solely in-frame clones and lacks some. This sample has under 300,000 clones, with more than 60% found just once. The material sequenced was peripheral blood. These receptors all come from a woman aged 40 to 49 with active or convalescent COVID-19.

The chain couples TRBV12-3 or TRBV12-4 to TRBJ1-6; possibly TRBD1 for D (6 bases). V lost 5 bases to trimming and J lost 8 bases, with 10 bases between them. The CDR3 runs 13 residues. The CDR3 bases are TGTGCCAGCAGTCGGGACATATATTCACCCCTCCACTTT. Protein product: CASSRDIYSPLHF.

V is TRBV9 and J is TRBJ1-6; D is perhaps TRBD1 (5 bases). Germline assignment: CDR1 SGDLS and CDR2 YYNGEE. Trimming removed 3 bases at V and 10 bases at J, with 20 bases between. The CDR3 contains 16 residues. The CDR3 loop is CASSALGGAARSPLHF. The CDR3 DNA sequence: TGTGCCAGCAGCGCCCTGGGAGGGGCCGCCAGGTCACCCCTCCACTTT.

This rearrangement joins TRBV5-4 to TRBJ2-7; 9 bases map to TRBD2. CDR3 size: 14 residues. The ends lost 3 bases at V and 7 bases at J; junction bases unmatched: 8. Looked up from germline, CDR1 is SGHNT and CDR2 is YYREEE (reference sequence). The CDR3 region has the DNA TGTGCCAGCAGCTACCAGGGACTAGCAAGTGAGCAGTACTTC. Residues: CASSYQGLASEQYF.

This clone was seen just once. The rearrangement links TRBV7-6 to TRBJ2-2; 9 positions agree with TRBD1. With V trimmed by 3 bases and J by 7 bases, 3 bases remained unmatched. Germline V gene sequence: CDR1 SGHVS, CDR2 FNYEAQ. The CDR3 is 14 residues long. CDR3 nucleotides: TGTGCCAGCAGCTTCCGGGACAGGGACGGGGAGCTGTTTTTT. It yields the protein CASSFRDRDGELFF.

The CDR3 spells CASSPTGVYGYTF. The CDR3 nucleotides read TGTGCCAGCAGTCCGACAGGGGTCTATGGCTACACCTTC. The V call is TRBV6-6, the J call TRBJ1-2; 8 positions match TRBD1. V was pared by 5 bases and J by 4 bases, with 3 bases of the junction left unmatched. The CDR3 covers 13 residues. Germline CDR1 and CDR2: MNHNY and SVGAGI (reference sequence).

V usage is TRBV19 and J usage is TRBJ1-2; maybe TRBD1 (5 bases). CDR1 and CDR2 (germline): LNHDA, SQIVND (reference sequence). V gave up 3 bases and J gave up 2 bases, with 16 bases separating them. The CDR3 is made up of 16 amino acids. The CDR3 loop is CASSILLGGPNYGYTF. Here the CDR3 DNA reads TGTGCCAGTAGTATCTTGTTGGGGGGTCCGAACTATGGCTACACCTTC.

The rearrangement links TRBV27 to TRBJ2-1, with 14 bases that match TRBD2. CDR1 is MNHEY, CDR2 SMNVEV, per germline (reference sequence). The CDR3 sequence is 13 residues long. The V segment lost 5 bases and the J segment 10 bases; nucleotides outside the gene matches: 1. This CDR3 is CASSGLAGGEQFF. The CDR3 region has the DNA TGTGCCAGCAGTGGACTAGCGGGGGGAGAGCAGTTCTTC.

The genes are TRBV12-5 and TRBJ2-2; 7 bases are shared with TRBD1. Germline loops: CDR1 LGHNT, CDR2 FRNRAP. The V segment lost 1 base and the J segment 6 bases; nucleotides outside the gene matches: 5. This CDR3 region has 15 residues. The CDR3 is CASGLGQGNPGELFF. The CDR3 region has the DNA TGTGCTAGTGGTTTGGGACAGGGAAACCCCGGGGAGCTGTTTTTT.

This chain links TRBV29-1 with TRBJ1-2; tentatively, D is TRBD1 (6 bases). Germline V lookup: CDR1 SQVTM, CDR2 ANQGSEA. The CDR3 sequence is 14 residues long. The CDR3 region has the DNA TGCAGACCCGGGCCAGGGGTACGCTGGGAAGGCTACACCTTC. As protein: CRPGPGVRWEGYTF.

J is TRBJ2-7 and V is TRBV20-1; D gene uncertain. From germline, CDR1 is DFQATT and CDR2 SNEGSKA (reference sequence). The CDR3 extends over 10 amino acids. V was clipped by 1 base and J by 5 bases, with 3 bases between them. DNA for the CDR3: TGCAGTGCTAGAGCAGACGAGCAGTACTTC. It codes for CSARADEQYF.